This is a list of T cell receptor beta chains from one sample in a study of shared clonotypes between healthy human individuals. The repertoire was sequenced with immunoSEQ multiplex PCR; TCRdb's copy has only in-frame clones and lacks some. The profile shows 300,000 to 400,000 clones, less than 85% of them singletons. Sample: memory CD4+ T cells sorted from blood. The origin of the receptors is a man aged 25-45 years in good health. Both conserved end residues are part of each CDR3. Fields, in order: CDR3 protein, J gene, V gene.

cdr3_aa: CASSYDSAYEQYF
j_call: TRBJ2-7
v_call: TRBV10-2

cdr3_aa: CAISGPGLAGQTYEQYF
j_call: TRBJ2-7
v_call: TRBV10-3

cdr3_aa: CASSPNPGMEGLQDTQYF
j_call: TRBJ2-3
v_call: TRBV4-2

cdr3_aa: CASSADSLGNTIYF
j_call: TRBJ1-3
v_call: TRBV18

cdr3_aa: CASSVGLAGAHEQYF
j_call: TRBJ2-7
v_call: TRBV9

cdr3_aa: CASSGLGLAEGNEQFF
j_call: TRBJ2-1
v_call: TRBV5-1

cdr3_aa: CASSPRTGGDGYTF
j_call: TRBJ1-2
v_call: TRBV5-1

cdr3_aa: CAGGQSVTGELFF
j_call: TRBJ2-2
v_call: TRBV7-6

cdr3_aa: CASRTSRGTGRTYGYTF
j_call: TRBJ1-2
v_call: TRBV28

cdr3_aa: CAWSVPPYTQYF
j_call: TRBJ2-3
v_call: TRBV30

cdr3_aa: CASSVGLAGGSYEQFF
j_call: TRBJ2-1
v_call: TRBV9

cdr3_aa: CASTLTGNYQPQHF
j_call: TRBJ1-5
v_call: TRBV28

cdr3_aa: CASSPPFSTDTQYF
j_call: TRBJ2-3
v_call: TRBV18

cdr3_aa: CASSAGSGTDTQYF
j_call: TRBJ2-3
v_call: TRBV11-3

cdr3_aa: CASRPSILHEQFF
j_call: TRBJ2-1
v_call: TRBV2

cdr3_aa: CASSVDSISGNTIYF
j_call: TRBJ1-3
v_call: TRBV5-4

cdr3_aa: CAISQGTEKLFF
j_call: TRBJ1-4
v_call: TRBV10-3

cdr3_aa: CASSRLAGGPYEQYF
j_call: TRBJ2-7
v_call: TRBV7-2

cdr3_aa: CASRGAGYQNEKLFF
j_call: TRBJ1-4
v_call: TRBV28

cdr3_aa: CASSRVRDRVSPNTEAFF
j_call: TRBJ1-1
v_call: TRBV19